The T cell receptor beta chain described here comes from a study of T-cell memory formation after mild COVID-19. Study-wide findings and caveats: Pre-infection memory contained some responding clones, which suggested that cross-reactive memory had joined. Whether second-wave clones peaking at day 37 were SARS-CoV-2 specific went unconfirmed.

This clonotype showed up just a few times. Its cognate antigen is unknown. Constant-segment primers served in 5'RACE that generated TCR alpha and TCR beta cDNA libraries bearing sample barcodes and UMIs. TCRdb ran MiXCR on the 5' RACE reads and lists one entry per CDR3 protein. The data show around 140,000 distinct CDR3 sequences, under 30% seen once. The specimen sequenced was PBMCs or a T cell subset sorted from them (not recorded which). This TCR was recovered from an adult woman who had mild COVID-19 (a few samples of this study predate the infection). Cell type and time point are not known.

The CDR3 spells CASSAWKGQNYGYTF. The CDR3 coding sequence is TGTGCCAGCAGCGCGTGGAAGGGGCAGAACTATGGCTACACCTTC. The chain is built from TRBV9 and TRBJ1-2; perhaps TRBD1 as D (5 bases). V gave up 3 bases and J gave up 2 bases, with 14 bases separating them. CDR1 SGDLS and CDR2 YYNGEE come from the germline V gene. The CDR3 covers 15 residues. Full variable domain (missing parts from reference TRBV9 and TRBJ1-2): DSGVTQTPKHLITATGQRVTLRCSPRSGDLSVYWYQQSLDQGLQFLIQYYNGEERAKGNILERFSAQQFPDLHSELNLSSLELGDSALYFCASSAWKGQNYGYTFGSGTRLTVV.